This T cell receptor (beta chain) is drawn from a study of T cell clonotyping in hematopoietic cell transplantation. Notes on the study in general: At the given depth, recipient repertoires were over 95% de novo clonotypes. Cells were unsorted, so CD4 and CD8 contributions were not separated. Recipient TCR diversity dropped after transplant; expanded clonotypes rose from day 30 to 180.

CDR1 and CDR2 (germline): ENHRY, SYGVKD. The CDR3 extends over 15 amino acids. V was trimmed by 0 bases and J by 7 bases, leaving 10 bases between them. The sample holds one count of this clone. The antigen is not known. Recipient blood drawn about 28 days pretransplant and days 30, 100, 180 after. The repertoire was sequenced with immunoSEQ multiplex PCR; TCRdb's copy has only in-frame clones and lacks some. The repertoire holds around 7,400 clones, around 96% seen once, with 0.45% in the top ten. The chain employs TRBV10-3 and TRBJ1-6; D is perhaps TRBD1 (5 bases). The sequence came from a male patient aged 40 to 55 who had an allogeneic stem cell transplant from a related donor, so the T cells may come from the graft donor. Some clones in this sample may be carry-over from other donors' samples. Sequencing was performed on PBMCs, taken 30 days after allogeneic stem cell transplant. The CDR3 is CAISESVRDNSPLHF. CDR3 in DNA: TGTGCCATCAGTGAGTCGGTCAGGGACAATTCACCCCTCCACTTT.